This T cell receptor (beta chain) is drawn from a study of OX40 agonist ivuxolimab in advanced cancers. Method: immunoSEQ multiplex PCR; TCRdb's copy keeps in-frame clones and lacks some. The sample has some 67,000 clones; 88% are singletons. The CDR3 sequence is 15 residues long. V lost 2 bases and J lost 2, with 11 bases in between. The germline gives CDR1 MNHNS, CDR2 SASEGT. This sequence originates from an adult with an advanced solid tumor such as melanoma, head and neck, liver or kidney cancer. Sequencing was performed on CD4+ or CD8+ T cells sorted from blood, taken in a trial of the OX40 agonist ivuxolimab. The chain links TRBV6-1 to TRBJ2-3; D is possibly TRBD1 (6 bases). CDR3 protein: CASSETRDITDTQYF. Written as DNA, the CDR3 is TGTGCCAGCAGTGAAACCCGGGACATCACAGATACGCAGTATTTT.